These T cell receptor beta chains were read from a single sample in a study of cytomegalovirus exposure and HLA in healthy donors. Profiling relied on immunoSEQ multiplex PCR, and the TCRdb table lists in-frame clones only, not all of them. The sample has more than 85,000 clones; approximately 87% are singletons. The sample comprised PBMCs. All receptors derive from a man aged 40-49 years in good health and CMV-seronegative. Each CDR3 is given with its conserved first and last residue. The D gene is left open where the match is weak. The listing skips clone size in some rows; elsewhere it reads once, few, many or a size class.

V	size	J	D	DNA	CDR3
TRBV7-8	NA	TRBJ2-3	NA	TGTGCCAGCAGCTTTCTGCCGGGGGGCTTAGATACGCAGTATTTT	CASSFLPGGLDTQYF
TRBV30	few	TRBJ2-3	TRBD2	TGTGCCTGGAGTGTAATGCGGGGGGCGAGCACAGATACGCAGTATTTT	CAWSVMRGASTDTQYF
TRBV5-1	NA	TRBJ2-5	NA	TGCGCCAGCCGCCCGTCCCTCCGGGAGACCCAGTACTTC	CASRPSLRETQYF
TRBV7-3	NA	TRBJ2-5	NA	TGTGCCAGCAGCTTAATGGGCCAGGGGAGAGGGGAGACCCAGTACTTC	CASSLMGQGRGETQYF
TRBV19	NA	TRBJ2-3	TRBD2	TGTGCCAGTAGCTTAGGGACTACCCGCGGAGGGGGCACAGATACGCAGTATTTT	CASSLGTTRGGGTDTQYF
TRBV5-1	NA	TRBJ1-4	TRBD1	TGCGCCAGCAGCTCCTGGGGGCCCGCTCAGGGGGCGGGTAATGAAAAACTGTTTTTT	CASSSWGPAQGAGNEKLFF
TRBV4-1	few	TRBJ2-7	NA	TGCGCCAGCAGCCAACACATGACTCTTCCCGAGCAGTACTTC	CASSQHMTLPEQYF
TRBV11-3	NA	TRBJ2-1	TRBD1	TGTGCCAGCAGCTCGCGAGGGGGCCCGGATGAGCAGTTCTTC	CASSSRGGPDEQFF
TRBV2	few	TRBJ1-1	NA	TGTGCCAGCAGCCGGGGGATGAACACTGAAGCTTTCTTT	CASSRGMNTEAFF
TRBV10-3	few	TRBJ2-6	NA	TGTGCCATCAGTGACACAGGGAAATCCTCTGGGGCCAACGTCCTGACTTTC	CAISDTGKSSGANVLTF